This T cell receptor beta chain was captured in a study of blood T cell repertoires in COVID-19. The CDR3 covers 15 residues. V lost 3 bases to trimming and J lost 10 bases; unmatched junction nucleotides: 10. Germline-derived CDR1 and CDR2 are MGHRA and YSYEKL. Produced via immunoSEQ multiplex PCR; TCRdb's table is partial and in-frame only. The table shows 300,000 to 350,000 clones, with approximately 90% occurring only once. The TCR comes from a woman aged 55-70 years with COVID-19, enrolled during active disease. The V gene is TRBV4-1, the J gene TRBJ2-1, with 9 bases lining up with TRBD2. The sample taken for sequencing was peripheral blood. CDR3 region: CASSHVSGGPGEQFF. The CDR3 DNA reads TGCGCCAGCAGCCATGTCAGCGGGGGGCCAGGAGAGCAGTTCTTC.